This entry features one T cell receptor (beta chain) sequence. Its antigen is unknown. The sample is drawn from a study of response to subunit inactivated influenza vaccine. Findings and caveats of the study: Every seasonal influenza vaccination brings in few new T cells, the authors suggested.

TCRdb re-analysed the RT-PCR reads in MiXCR, keeping a single row per CDR3 protein. The table includes a few hundred thousand distinct CDR3 sequences, around 15% detected once. The CDR3 totals 13 residues. V gave up 4 bases and J gave up 5 bases, with 11 bases separating them. Germline V gene data show CDR1 as SGHTA and CDR2 as FQGNSA. The gene calls are TRBV7-2 and TRBJ2-5; no clear D. This receptor was identified in a man aged 45-60 years who received an inactivated influenza vaccine. The source was PBMCs from blood, collected 11 to 12 days after vaccination. The chain's CDR3 is CASSYLKAETQYF. The CDR3 region has the DNA TGTGCCAGCAGCTATCTGAAGGCGGAGACCCAGTACTTC. Supplemented by reference TRBV7-2 and TRBJ2-5, the full variable domain reads GAGVSQSPSNKVTEKGKDVELRCDPISGHTALYWYRQSLGQGLEFLIYFQGNSAPDKSGLPSDRFSAERTGGSVSTLTIQRTQQEDSAVYLCASSYLKAETQYFGPGTRLLVL.